Below, one T cell receptor beta chain is given with its context. This sample is part of a study of cytomegalovirus exposure and HLA in healthy donors. The wider study: A data release that came early held 80 million to 95 million unique TCRs from HLA-typed donors.

13 Jbeta primers and 60 Vbeta primers were used for the PCR. Clones were read by immunoSEQ multiplex PCR, and TCRdb kept only the in-frame ones, dropping some. The sample has about 160,000 clones; almost 85% are singletons. This CDR3 is 21 amino acids long. Germline V gene sequence: CDR1 SGHDN, CDR2 FVKESK. The V and J ends lost 0 bases and 0 bases, in that order; junction bases with no gene match: 16. The clonotype comes from a man aged 25 to 45 in good health and CMV-seronegative. Specimen: PBMCs. The gene calls are TRBV14 and TRBJ2-1, with 8 nucleotides matching TRBD2. Written as DNA, the CDR3 is TGTGCCAGCAGCCAAGAAGATCCAGCGGGAGCTTTCCTCAGCTCCTACAATGAGCAGTTCTTC. Amino acids: CASSQEDPAGAFLSSYNEQFF.